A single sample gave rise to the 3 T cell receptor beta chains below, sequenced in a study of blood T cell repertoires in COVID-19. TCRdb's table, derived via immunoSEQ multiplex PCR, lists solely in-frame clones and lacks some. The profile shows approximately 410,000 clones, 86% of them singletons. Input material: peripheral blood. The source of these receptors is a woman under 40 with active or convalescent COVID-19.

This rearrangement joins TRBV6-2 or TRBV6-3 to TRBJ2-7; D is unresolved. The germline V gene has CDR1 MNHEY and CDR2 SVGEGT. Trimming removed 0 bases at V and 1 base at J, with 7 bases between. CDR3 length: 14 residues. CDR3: CASSYSPGSYEQYF. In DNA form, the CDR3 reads TGTGCCAGCAGTTACTCGCCAGGATCCTACGAGCAGTACTTC.

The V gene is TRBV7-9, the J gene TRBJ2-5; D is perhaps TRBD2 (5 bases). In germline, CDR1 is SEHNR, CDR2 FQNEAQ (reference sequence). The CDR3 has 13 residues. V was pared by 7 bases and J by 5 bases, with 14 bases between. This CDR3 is CASNLRGWETQYF. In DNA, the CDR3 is TGTGCCAGCAACCTACGGGGATGGGAGACCCAGTACTTC.

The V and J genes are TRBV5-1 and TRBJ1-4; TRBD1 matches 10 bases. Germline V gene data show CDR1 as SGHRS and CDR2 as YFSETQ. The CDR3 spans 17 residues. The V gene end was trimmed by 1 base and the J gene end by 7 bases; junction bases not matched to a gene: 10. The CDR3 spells CASSLHGQGGVGEKLFF. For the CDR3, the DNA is TGCGCCAGCAGCTTGCACGGACAGGGGGGTGTGGGTGAAAAACTGTTTTTT.